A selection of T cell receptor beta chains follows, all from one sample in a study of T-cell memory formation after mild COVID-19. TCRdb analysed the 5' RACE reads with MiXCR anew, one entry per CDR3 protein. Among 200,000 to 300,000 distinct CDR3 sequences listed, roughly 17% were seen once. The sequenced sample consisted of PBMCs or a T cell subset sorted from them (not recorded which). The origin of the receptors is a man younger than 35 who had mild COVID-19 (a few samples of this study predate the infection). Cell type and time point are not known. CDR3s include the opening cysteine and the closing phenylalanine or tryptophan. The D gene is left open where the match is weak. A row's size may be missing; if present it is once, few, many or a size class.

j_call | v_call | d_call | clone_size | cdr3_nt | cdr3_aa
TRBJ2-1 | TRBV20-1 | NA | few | TGCAGTGCTAGAGTACAGTCGAATGAGCAGTTCTTC | CSARVQSNEQFF
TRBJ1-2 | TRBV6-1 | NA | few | TGTGCCAGCATGAACCGGGAGCTCTGGTACGGTGGCTACACCTTC | CASMNRELWYGGYTF
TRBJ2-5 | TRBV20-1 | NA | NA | TGCAGTCACGCGGACAGATCAGAGACCCAGTACTTC | CSHADRSETQYF
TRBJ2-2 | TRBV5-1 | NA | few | TGCGCCAGCAGCTTCGCCAAGAACACCGGGGAGCTGTTTTTT | CASSFAKNTGELFF
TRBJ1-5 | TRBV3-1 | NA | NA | TGTGCCAGCAGCCAAACCCAGCTCGGCAATCAGCCCCAGCATTTT | CASSQTQLGNQPQHF
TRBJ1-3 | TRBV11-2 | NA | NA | TGTGCCAGCAGCTTAATATCCAGGGAACACACCATATATTTT | CASSLISREHTIYF
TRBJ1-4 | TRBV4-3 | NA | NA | TGCGCCAGCAGCCGGGGTTTGAGAGAAAAACTGTTTTTT | CASSRGLREKLFF
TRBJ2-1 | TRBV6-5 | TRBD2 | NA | TGTGCCAGCAGTTATTTGGGGCCCACTAGCGGGGGTCACAATGAGCAGTTCTTC | CASSYLGPTSGGHNEQFF
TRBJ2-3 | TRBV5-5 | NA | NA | TGTGCCAGCAGCTTCTTCCCGGTAGATACGCAGTATTTT | CASSFFPVDTQYF
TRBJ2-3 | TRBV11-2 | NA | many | TGTGCCAGCAGCTCGGGCTCAGATACGCAGTATTTT | CASSSGSDTQYF
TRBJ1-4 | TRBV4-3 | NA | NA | TGCGCCAGCAGCCAAGCGAGGAATGAAAAACTGTTTTTT | CASSQARNEKLFF
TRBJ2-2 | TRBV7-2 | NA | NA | TGTGCCAGCAGCTTATTGCTGGGGGCGCAGGACGGGGAGCTGTTTTTT | CASSLLLGAQDGELFF
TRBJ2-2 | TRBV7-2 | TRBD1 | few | TGTGCCAGCAGTCGACAGGGATTCGACACCGGGGAGCTGTTTTTT | CASSRQGFDTGELFF
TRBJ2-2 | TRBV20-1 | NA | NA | TGCAGTGCCAAGATTAGTACCGGGGAGCTGTTTTTT | CSAKISTGELFF
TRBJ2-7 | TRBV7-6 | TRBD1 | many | TGTGCCAGCAGCTTGGGACAGGGAACCTACGAGCAGTACTTC | CASSLGQGTYEQYF
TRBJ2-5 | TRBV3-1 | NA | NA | TGTGCCAGCAGCCAAAGTTTCTGGGGGCGGGAGACCCAGTACTTC | CASSQSFWGRETQYF
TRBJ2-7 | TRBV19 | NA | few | TGTGCCAGTAGTATCTCCAGCTCAGAGTACGAGCAGTACTTC | CASSISSSEYEQYF
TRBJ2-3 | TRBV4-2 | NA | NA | TGTGCCAGCAGTCCCGGGGGGCCAGGTAGTGGAGATACGCAGTATTTT | CASSPGGPGSGDTQYF
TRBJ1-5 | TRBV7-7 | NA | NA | TGTGCTAGCAGGCCTTTGAGACAGAATGACTCTGATCAGCCCCAGCATTTT | CASRPLRQNDSDQPQHF
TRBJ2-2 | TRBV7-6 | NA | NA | TGTGCCAGCAGCGTAAGGACCCGGGGCACCGGGGAGCTGTTTTTT | CASSVRTRGTGELFF
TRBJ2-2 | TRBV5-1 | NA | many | TGCGCCAGCAGCTTTTGGGGAACCGGGGAGCTGTTTTTT | CASSFWGTGELFF
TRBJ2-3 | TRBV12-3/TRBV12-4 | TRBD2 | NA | TGTGCCAGCAGTTCAGCGGGGGGCGTCACAGATACGCAGTATTTT | CASSSAGGVTDTQYF
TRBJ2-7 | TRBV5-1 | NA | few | TGCGCCAGCAGCCCCGACAGTGGCAGTTCCTACGAGCAGTACTTC | CASSPDSGSSYEQYF
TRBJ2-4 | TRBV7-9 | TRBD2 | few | TGTGCCAGCAGCCTCTCCGGGGGGGACATTCAGTACTTC | CASSLSGGDIQYF
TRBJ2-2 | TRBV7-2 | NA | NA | TGTGCCAGCAGCTTAGTCCTCAGCGGGGAGCTGTTTTTT | CASSLVLSGELFF
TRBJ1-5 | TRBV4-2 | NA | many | TGTGCCAGCAGCCAAGTAAGCAGGGGCCAGCCCCAGCATTTT | CASSQVSRGQPQHF
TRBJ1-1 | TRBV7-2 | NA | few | TGTGCCAGCAGCTTATCCCGGGAGGAGGAAGCTTTCTTT | CASSLSREEEAFF
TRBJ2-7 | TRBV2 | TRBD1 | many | TGTGCCAGCAGTGAAGCCCAGGGGGCAGAGTACTTC | CASSEAQGAEYF
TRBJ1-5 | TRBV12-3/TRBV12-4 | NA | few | TGTGCCAGCAGTTGGTTGAGGGGGGATATTCAGCCCCAGCATTTT | CASSWLRGDIQPQHF
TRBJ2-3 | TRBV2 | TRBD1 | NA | TGTGCCAGCATGCCGGGACAGGGGCCAGATACGCAGTATTTT | CASMPGQGPDTQYF
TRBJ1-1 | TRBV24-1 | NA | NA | TGTGCCACCAGTGATTTGTTCGCGTTGAACACTGAAGCTTTCTTT | CATSDLFALNTEAFF
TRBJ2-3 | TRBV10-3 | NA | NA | TGTGCCATCATCCAGACCCGACTACTGAGTACAGATACGCAGTATTTT | CAIIQTRLLSTDTQYF
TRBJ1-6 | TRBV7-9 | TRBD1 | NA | TGTGCCAGCAGCCTCGGGACAGGGTGGCTAAAATTT | CASSLGTGWLKF
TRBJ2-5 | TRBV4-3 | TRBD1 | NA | TGCGCCAGCAGCCAAGCAGGGGGCGGAGGAGAGACCCAGTACTTC | CASSQAGGGGETQYF
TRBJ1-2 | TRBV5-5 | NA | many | TGTGCCAGCAGCTTGGGGGAAACCCTCTACTATGGCTACACCTTC | CASSLGETLYYGYTF
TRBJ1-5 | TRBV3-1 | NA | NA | TGTGCCAGCAGCCAGAACAGTTATAGCAATCAGCCCCAGCATTTT | CASSQNSYSNQPQHF
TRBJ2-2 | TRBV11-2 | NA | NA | TGTGCCAGCCGGGGATGGAAGCCCGGGGAGCTGTTTTTT | CASRGWKPGELFF
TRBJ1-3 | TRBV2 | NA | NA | TGTGCCAGCAGGTGGGCAGCCGGCTCTGGAAACACCATATATTTT | CASRWAAGSGNTIYF
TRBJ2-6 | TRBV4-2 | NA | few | TGTGCCAGCAGCCAAGGAGAACTGGGGGCCAACGTCCTGACTTTC | CASSQGELGANVLTF
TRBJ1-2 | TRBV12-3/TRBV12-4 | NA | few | TGTGCCAGCAGTCCCGGCGAGGGTGGGGACTATGGCTACACCTTC | CASSPGEGGDYGYTF
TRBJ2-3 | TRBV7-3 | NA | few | TGTGCCAGCAGCGAAGACAGACCCCATACGCAGTATTTT | CASSEDRPHTQYF
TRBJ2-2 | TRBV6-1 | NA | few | TGTGCCAGCACCTGGGGCACCGGGGAGCTGTTTTTT | CASTWGTGELFF
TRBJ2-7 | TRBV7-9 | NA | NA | TGTGCCAGCGGATACCGGGACCCCCTCTGGAGCTCCTACGAGCAGTACTTC | CASGYRDPLWSSYEQYF
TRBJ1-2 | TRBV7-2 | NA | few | TGTGCCAGCAGCCCTATCAGGGGAGGAAACTATGGCTACACCTTC | CASSPIRGGNYGYTF
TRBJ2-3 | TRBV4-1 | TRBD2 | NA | TGCGCCAGCAGCCAAGAACTAGCGGGGTCAGATACGCAGTATTTT | CASSQELAGSDTQYF
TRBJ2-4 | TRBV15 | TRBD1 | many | TGTGCCACCAGCAGACCTGGAGCGGACAGGGCGTTGGTTGACATTCAGTACTTC | CATSRPGADRALVDIQYF